Each of the 22 T cell receptor beta chains below was sequenced from the same sample in a study of T cells in Graves' hyperthyroidism and ophthalmopathy. There were TCR beta CDR3 regions amplified from RNA transcripts. TCR CDR3 regions were first amplified by RT-PCR with HTBI primers. TCRdb reanalysed the multiplex PCR reads using MiXCR and keeps one entry per CDR3 protein. The sample has about 770,000 distinct CDR3 sequences; 18% are singletons. The specimen sequenced was blood. The receptor source for this set is a woman aged 45-60 years with Graves' hyperthyroidism that later progressed to Graves' ophthalmopathy.

This clonotype was counted at least ten times. The rearrangement links TRBV3-1 to TRBJ2-7; D remains unclear. The CDR3 is 13 residues long. V gave up 6 bases and J gave up 2 bases, with 11 bases separating them. The germline V gene has CDR1 LGHDT and CDR2 YNNKEL (reference sequence). The CDR3 nucleotides are TGTGCCAGCAGTCCCGACACGCCCTACGAGCAGTACTTC. Translating gives CASSPDTPYEQYF.

This clonotype has a handful of counts. This chain uses TRBV29-1 with TRBJ1-1; D ambiguous. Germline V CDR1 and CDR2: SQVTM, ANQGSEA. CDR3 length: 13 amino acids. V lost 1 base and J 1 base, leaving 7 bases between the germline ends. CDR3 protein: CSVEVEGNTEAFF. The CDR3 DNA reads TGCAGCGTTGAAGTGGAAGGGAACACTGAAGCTTTCTTT.

As to this clonotype: A much larger clone lies one base from this, so it may be a read error. The rearrangement joins TRBV2 to TRBJ1-1, with a weak D call TRBD1 (6 bases). In germline, CDR1 is SNHLY, CDR2 FYNNEI. This CDR3 is 14 amino acids long. CDR3 sequence: CASTWGPMNTKAFF. The CDR3 DNA is TGTGCCAGCACGTGGGGGCCAATGAACACTAAAGCTTTCTTT.

The chain links TRBV30 to TRBJ1-1; D is undetermined. Germline CDR1 is GTSNPN and CDR2 is SVGIG (reference sequence). V dropped 4 bases and J dropped 0 bases, with 12 bases sitting between them. CDR3 length: 14 amino acids. CDR3 DNA sequence: TGTGCCTGGACTAAAAGCCTAATGAACACTGAAGCTTTCTTT. The encoded protein is CAWTKSLMNTEAFF.

This clonotype was picked up a small number of times. This sequence joins TRBV7-2 and TRBJ1-2, with no clear D. The length of the CDR3 is 15 residues. CDR1 SGHTA and CDR2 FQGNSA come from the germline V gene. With 6 bases removed from V and 2 bases from J, the gap between germline ends came to 16 bases. This chain's CDR3 is CASSTRRIGNYGYTF. The CDR3 DNA is TGTGCCAGCAGTACCAGACGGATTGGGAACTATGGCTACACCTTC.

This clonotype was seen repeatedly, ten times or more. This chain connects TRBV6-2 or TRBV6-3 to TRBJ2-7; D is uncertain. The CDR3 is made up of 15 amino acids. CDR1 is MNHEY, CDR2 SVGEGT, per germline. The V gene lost 6 bases and the J gene lost 2 bases, with 17 bases spanning the gap. The CDR3 coding sequence is TGTGCCAGCAGCCAAGGACCGGGTCCCCCCTACGAGCAGTACTTC. Protein sequence: CASSQGPGPPYEQYF.

This clonotype has ten or more counts. This chain links TRBV2 with TRBJ1-1; 10 nucleotides match TRBD1. Trimming at V came to 7 bases and at J to 11 bases, leaving 7 bases not matched to a gene. This CDR3 is built from 12 residues. Germline values: CDR1 SNHLY, CDR2 FYNNEI. The CDR3 is CASTGTGVEAFF. The CDR3, as DNA: TGTGCCAGCACCGGGACAGGGGTCGAGGCTTTCTTT.

The chain uses TRBV7-6 and TRBJ2-7, with TRBD1 matching over 7 bases. This CDR3 contains 16 residues. Trimming at V came to 5 bases and at J to 7 bases, leaving 17 bases not matched to a gene. Germline V gene sequence: CDR1 SGHVS, CDR2 FNYEAQ. The CDR3: CASSPGRYRGWEEQYF. In DNA form, the CDR3 reads TGTGCCAGCAGCCCGGGAAGGTACAGGGGTTGGGAAGAGCAGTACTTC.

The V and J genes are TRBV18 and TRBJ1-1; tentative D call: TRBD1 (5 bases). The CDR3 has 13 amino acids. Germline CDR1 is KGHSH and CDR2 is LQKENI. V dropped 4 bases and J dropped 4 bases, with 10 bases sitting between them. CDR3 amino acids: CASSRSGATEAFF. In nucleotides, the CDR3 is TGTGCCAGCTCACGGTCCGGGGCCACTGAAGCTTTCTTT.

This clonotype has a count of ten or more. The J gene is TRBJ1-1, the V gene TRBV7-2; 7 bases map to TRBD1. J lost 1 base, V lost 2 bases, and 4 bases had no gene match. The CDR3 has 15 amino acids. Germline CDR1 is SGHTA and CDR2 is FQGNSA. Written as DNA, the CDR3 is TGTGCCAGCAGCTTAAATACAGGGGAGAACACTGAAGCTTTCTTT. Protein product: CASSLNTGENTEAFF.

J is TRBJ1-1 and V is TRBV29-1; a weak D match, TRBD1 (6 bases). The V end was cut by 3 bases, the J end by 1 base, with 18 bases between. The CDR3 is 16 residues long. The germline V gene encodes CDR1 SQVTM and CDR2 ANQGSEA. Written as DNA, the CDR3 is TGCAGCGTTGACCTCTCACCCGGGGGCGCGAACACTGAAGCTTTCTTT. Amino acid sequence: CSVDLSPGGANTEAFF. The complete variable domain, with remaining parts taken from reference TRBV29-1 and TRBJ1-1, reads SAVISQKPSRDICQRGTSLTIQCQVDSQVTMMFWYRQQPGQSLTLIATANQGSEATYESGFVIDKFPISRPNLTFSTLTVSNMSPEDSSIYLCSVDLSPGGANTEAFFGQGTRLTVV.

This chain links TRBV27 with TRBJ1-1; 7 bases fit TRBD1. The ends lost 4 bases at V and 5 bases at J; junction bases unmatched: 10. The germline V gene has CDR1 MNHEY and CDR2 SMNVEV (reference sequence). CDR3 length equals 15 residues. The CDR3 DNA follows: TGTGCCAGCAGTTCTCAAGGACAGGCTTCAACTGAAGCTTTCTTT. The encoded protein is CASSSQGQASTEAFF.

This clonotype was detected only a few times. The chain is built from TRBV20-1 and TRBJ1-1; TRBD1 is a possible D gene (6 bases). The germline V gene encodes CDR1 DFQATT and CDR2 SNEGSKA (reference sequence). The CDR3 sequence is 13 residues long. The V end was cut by 2 bases, the J end by 4 bases, with 11 bases between. CDR3 sequence reads: CSARNPGATEAFF. The CDR3 coding sequence is TGCAGTGCTAGAAATCCGGGGGCCACTGAAGCTTTCTTT.

This clonotype was counted many times. J is TRBJ1-5 and V is TRBV12-3 or TRBV12-4; TRBD1 matches 7 bases. V trimming: 6 bases; J trimming: 6 bases; junction bases outside the gene matches: 17. The CDR3 contains 17 residues. This chain's CDR3 is CASRFNQGEGVSQPQHF. For the CDR3, the DNA is TGTGCCAGCAGGTTCAATCAGGGGGAAGGGGTCAGTCAGCCCCAGCATTTT.

This clonotype was picked up a small number of times. V gene TRBV6-6 combines with J gene TRBJ1-2; possibly TRBD1 for D (5 bases). Trimming took off 0 bases at V and 4 bases at J, with 18 bases between the two ends. Per the germline V gene, CDR1 is MNHNY and CDR2 is SVGAGI (reference sequence). This CDR3 region has 17 residues. The CDR3 is CASSYSSLGRETYGYTF. In DNA, the CDR3 is TGTGCCAGCAGTTACTCGAGCCTTGGCAGGGAAACCTATGGCTACACCTTC.

This clonotype was seen repeatedly, ten times or more. The chain joins TRBV3-1 to TRBJ1-6, with D unclear. Germline CDR1 is LGHDT and CDR2 is YNNKEL (reference sequence). The ends were cut back, 0 bases at V and 10 bases at J, with 7 bases in the middle. The CDR3 contains 13 residues. This CDR3 is CASSQEERSPLHF. In nucleotides, the CDR3 is TGTGCCAGCAGCCAAGAGGAGCGCTCACCCCTCCACTTT.

Points on this clonotype: A much larger clone differs by one base, so this may be a read error. The rearrangement joins TRBV6-1 to TRBJ2-1; no reliable D call. From germline, CDR1 is MNHNS and CDR2 SASEGT. V was pared by 6 bases and J by 4 bases, with 10 bases between. The CDR3 totals 13 residues. The CDR3 sequence: CASSLGWYNEQFF. The CDR3 region has the DNA TGTGCCAGCAGCCTCGGTTGGTACAATGAGCAGTTCTTC.

There are a few counts of this clonotype. The chain links TRBV7-9 to TRBJ2-1, with 10 bases identical to TRBD1. The length of the CDR3 is 15 residues. The J segment lost 3 bases and the V segment lost 5 bases, leaving 4 bases of the junction unmatched. In germline, CDR1 is SEHNR, CDR2 FQNEAQ (reference sequence). The CDR3 DNA sequence: TGTGCCAGCAGCGACGGGACAGGGGTCTACAATGAGCAGTTCTTC. Translating it yields CASSDGTGVYNEQFF.

This clonotype was counted between two and nine times. The chain couples TRBV3-1 to TRBJ1-6; D possibly corresponds to TRBD1 (6 bases). The V end lost 5 bases, the J end lost 4 bases, and 18 bases lay between the germline ends. Germline-derived CDR1 and CDR2 are LGHDT and YNNKEL (reference sequence). The CDR3 length is 17 residues. The CDR3 here is CASSSLGGPTYNSPLHF. DNA for the CDR3: TGTGCCAGCAGCTCACTCGGGGGGCCCACTTATAATTCACCCCTCCACTTT.

This clonotype was seen at least ten times. The CDR3 coding sequence is TGTGCCAGCAGCTTAGATTTTGAGGGGACCCTATACAATGAGCAGTTCTTC. Protein product: CASSLDFEGTLYNEQFF. The genes are TRBV11-2 and TRBJ2-1, with D possibly called TRBD1 or TRBD2 (5 bases each). V shed 0 bases and J shed 4 bases, with 16 bases lying between them. The CDR3 covers 17 residues. Germline values: CDR1 SGHAT, CDR2 FQNNGV.

The chain is built from TRBV29-1 and TRBJ2-5, with 12 bases matching TRBD2. The CDR3 sequence is 14 residues long. Germline V CDR1 and CDR2: SQVTM, ANQGSEA. The trim removed 6 bases at V and 2 bases at J, leaving 4 bases unmatched. The DNA of the CDR3 is TGCAGCGTAGGACTAGCGGGGTCTCAAGAGACCCAGTACTTC. Protein product: CSVGLAGSQETQYF.

The rearrangement joins TRBV5-4 to TRBJ1-1, with a weak D call TRBD1 (5 bases). CDR3 size: 15 residues. CDR1 is SGHNT, CDR2 YYREEE, per germline (reference sequence). Trimming left V 6 bases short and J 4 bases short, with 19 bases between. CDR3 amino acids: CASTSGRGGSTEAFF. Written as DNA, the CDR3 is TGTGCCAGCACCTCTGGGCGGGGGGGGAGCACTGAAGCTTTCTTT.